This T cell receptor (beta chain) stems from a study of blood T cell repertoires in COVID-19. About the study: In each case, the material was cDNA or gDNA derived from T cells, B-cell-depleted T cells, or PBMCs.

This clone was counted a few times. The V end was cut by 0 bases, the J end by 4 bases, with 13 bases between. This CDR3 is 17 amino acids long. Per germline, CDR1 ENHRY and CDR2 SYGVKD. As processed by the authors: Reference gene primer amplification gave nucleated cell count estimates. Generated by immunoSEQ multiplex PCR, the TCRdb table keeps only in-frame clones and is missing some. The DNA was the basis for D and trimming; V, J and clone size are from that table. The table shows 85,000 to 100,000 clones, with 80% occurring only once. The chain is built from TRBV10-3 and TRBJ2-6; D is perhaps TRBD1 (7 bases). The sequenced material came from peripheral blood. The sequence was obtained from a man between 45 and 60 years old who had recovered from COVID-19. DNA for the CDR3: TGTGCCATCAGTGAGTCGGAGGGGGCATCAGGGGCCAACGTCCTGACTTTC. Translation: CAISESEGASGANVLTF.